This T cell receptor (beta chain) was obtained from a study of cytomegalovirus exposure and HLA in healthy donors (dated by TCRdb to about 2017). Background for the entire study: An earlier analysis of 587 of the donors reported 276 Gb of sequence data and some 100 million unique TCR beta sequences from approximately 180 million T cells. Of the approximately 400 genotyped donors, roughly 76% were placed in the genetic ancestry cluster associated with self-reported Caucasian donors. The aim of the study was to test whether cataloging public T cell receptors could identify signatures of past pathogen exposure. Across 398 genotyped donors of the cohort, an average of 235,054 unique TCR beta nucleotide sequences per donor were sequenced, and roughly 20% of those sequences were non-productive. Both class I and class II loci were covered by HLA typing, at four-digit resolution. Donor age, sex, ethnicity and CMV serostatus were compiled together with the repertoire data. In an earlier analysis of roughly 580 of the donors, high-throughput TCR beta sequencing was used to judge whether each TCR beta V gene segment behaved as functional or pseudogenic. Rather than drawing on any new phenotypic data, the later analysis identified candidate immune exposures from TCR beta sequences and the way those sequences occurred across donors. To study patterns of TCR occurrence, a later analysis re-analyzed previously published TCR beta repertoires from just over 650 donors and added high-resolution HLA genotyping. A separate validation cohort of 100 to 150 different subjects was used in addition to the roughly 720-subject first cohort. A later genetic analysis used genome-wide SNP genotypes for about 60% of the roughly 700 donors, treating that subset as a discovery cohort. Using immunosequencing, the study profiled T cell repertoires from some 670 subjects and related those repertoires to cytomegalovirus serostatus. Roughly 5 DR-DQ haplotypes were treated as single units for association and clustering because of strong linkage in the cohort. The number of typed donors differed by locus: roughly 629-640 for A, B, C, DRB1 and DQB1; 522 for DQA1; about 600 for DPA1; and 400 to 480 for DPB1. An early release covering roughly 600 HLA-typed donors comprised about 300 gigabases of sequencing data and tens of millions of unique TCR sequences. All discovery cohort repertoires had been generated using a single sequencing platform. High-throughput TCR immunosequencing, statistical association of individual TCRs with disease status, and machine learning were combined to predict cytomegalovirus infection status. Broader findings and caveats from the paper: A later analysis found that most CMV-associated TCR beta chains appeared HLA-restricted, with HLA associations seemingly driven largely by CMV exposure. In a later analysis, 16,951 TCR beta sequences were associated with specific HLA alleles at a false discovery rate of 0.05. When HLA alleles, especially DR and DQ, strongly co-occurred, TCR associations were difficult to assign to individual alleles. Most TCR sequences were observed very rarely across donors, whereas some public TCRs were present in many individuals. According to the authors, the approach could potentially be generalized to other disease states and immunological phenotypes. The study listed 150 to 200 TCR beta chains as associated with cytomegalovirus. Because HLA typing was missing for some donors at each locus, association tests included only the typed subset. An earlier analysis of around 500 of the donors showed that most TCR beta V segments appeared in productive rearrangements either about 87% or about 30% of the time, which broadly matched IMGT annotations. Because the 87-base-pair reads could not distinguish some IMGT-functional V segments, including TRBV6-2 and TRBV6-3, those segments were excluded. In a later genetic analysis, fewer N-insertions in productive TCRs were reported among donors in an Asian-associated ancestry cluster than the roughly 700-donor mean. In a later genetic analysis, a missense DCLRE1C variant was associated with V-gene and J-gene trimming of TCR beta chains, and the association was replicated in an independent cohort. A further reported finding was that TCR beta sequences accurately predicted the HLA-A and HLA-B alleles for most subjects in the first cohort. Linkage disequilibrium might explain the correlated functional status among segregating V segments, but an unknown experimental factor could not be ruled out. Fewer than 20 rarely observed V segments, including chromosome 9 orphons, were excluded from the earlier analysis of several hundred of the donors because counts were too low. The only immune exposure information available for the cohort was CMV serostatus. Only TCR beta chains were sequenced in this cohort, and the absence of alpha or paired-chain data limited detectable features. The classifier was reported to diagnose cytomegalovirus status with high specificity and sensitivity in both the original and validation cohorts. A later analysis found that HLA-associated TCR beta chains were more clonally expanded and had lower generation probabilities than equally common non-associated chains. Presence/absence analyses assumed roughly uniform sequencing depth across donors, an assumption that may not hold. In vitro tests confirmed that a few of the cytomegalovirus-associated TCR beta chains recognize cytomegalovirus antigens. Several of the top co-occurrence clusters appeared to be linked to parvovirus B19, influenza, CMV and Epstein-Barr virus, according to a later analysis. A later analysis found that TCR association rates varied across HLA loci, with DRB1 alleles showing the most associated TCRs and HLA-C alleles the fewest. The sequencing pipeline was judged likely to have produced a cluster of highly shared sequence variants as a technical artifact.

Receptors were amplified or captured by the immunoSEQ multiplex PCR assay. For the multiplex PCR, a mixture combining 60 forward primers for TCR Vbeta segments and 13 reverse primers for TCR Jbeta segments was used. Amplification of the CDR3 region of rearranged TCR beta genes was performed with a multiplex PCR assay on genomic DNA. The amplified TCR beta libraries were sequenced on the Illumina HiSeq System as 87-base-pair reads. Turning to the authors' computational methods: A later analysis tallied around 87 million unique TCR beta chains across the 650 to 750 repertoires, and around 12 million of those chains were shared by two or more donors. Raw reads were error-corrected and collapsed into unique sequences with a nearest-neighbor algorithm that merged closely related sequences to remove PCR and sequencing errors. To assign V, D and J gene segments, CDR3 sequences were aligned to IMGT reference sequences. For a sequence to be retained, a match of at least six nucleotides to both a V gene segment and a J gene segment was required. Rearrangements were classified as productive when the CDR3 lacked stop codons and remained in frame with V and J, and all other rearrangements were classified as non-productive. Following IMGT convention, CDR3 was defined as the stretch from the second conserved V-encoded cysteine up to the conserved J-encoded phenylalanine. In an earlier analysis of around 600 of the donors, sequences lacking an unambiguous match to a single V gene segment were excluded. In an earlier analysis of almost 600 of the donors, a V segment was called functional when productive rearrangements were above 56.7%, and segregating when the standard deviation between donors exceeded 5%. To diagnose cytomegalovirus status from the catalog of TCR beta chain sequences, a statistical classification framework was built. A later analysis assigned V and J genes by comparing TCR nucleotide sequences with IMGT/GENE-DB human TR gene sequences. The TCRdist pipeline was used in a later analysis to assign CDR3 sequences and most-parsimonious VDJ recombination scenarios. A later analysis defined each TCR beta chain by its CDR3 amino acid sequence plus V-gene family, and excluded reads lacking a unique V-gene family. To address suspected cross-contamination and a sequencing artifact, a later analysis removed around 590 highly shared, low-generation-probability nucleotide sequences. For each public chain, a later analysis derived a clonal expansion index from normalized ranks of inferred template counts within each repertoire. Generation probabilities in a later analysis came from a VDJ recombination model fitted to out-of-frame rearrangements, and those results were checked against IGoR. In a later analysis, TCR-TCR, TCR-HLA and TCR-CMV co-occurrence was scored with hypergeometric tests, and a repertoire-size bias correction was applied to TCR pairs. False discovery rates were estimated in a later analysis by permuting HLA or CMV assignments 20 times. In a later analysis, co-occurring TCRs were grouped with DBSCAN, and TCRdist sequence similarity was added when clustering was performed within HLA-allele-positive subsets. For co-occurrence clustering, repertoires with fewer than 30,000 or more than 120,000 public chains were excluded, along with a handful of repertoires with anomalous nucleotide sharing. Not all clones reach the TCRdb copy of this immuneACCESS table, which keeps in-frame sequences only. Checked studies attribute under half of the gap to unresolved V genes and leave the rest unexplained. For V, J and clone size, that table is used; D and trimming come from the DNA. The sample contains about 55,000 clones, more than 65% of them found a single time. The ten largest make up less than 45% of the sample.

Remarks on this clone: The antigen it recognizes is unknown. Within one base of it there is no much larger clone, and no base qualities were kept.

The cohort was made up of approximately 670 healthy bone marrow donors. All cohort members were sampled while nominally healthy, although unrecorded immune exposures were likely present. The donor was CMV seropositive and belonged to the group of about 290 seropositive cohort members. A peripheral blood sample was provided by each donor, and peripheral blood mononuclear cells were used for TCR beta sequencing. The Qiagen DNeasy Blood Extraction Kit was used to extract genomic DNA from the blood cell samples. V is trimmed back by 4 bases and J by 5 bases, and the junction contains 4 bases that no gene match accounts for. Via the germline V gene, CDR1 is SGHTA and CDR2 FQGTGA. The CDR3 measures 14 amino acids from cysteine to phenylalanine. The sequence is cut down to CDR3 DNA, 42 bases in frame from base 1.

The chain links TRBV7-3 with TRBJ2-1; 8 bases in between match TRBD1. This clonotype was sampled from a man aged 35-49 years in good health and CMV-seropositive. Sequencing used PBMCs. The CDR3: CASSSTGQDNEQFF. The nucleotides read TGTGCCAGCAGCTCGACGGGACAGGACAATGAGCAGTTCTTC. Reference TRBV7-3 and TRBJ2-1 proteins supply the regions before and after the CDR3; the full variable domain is: GAGVSQTPSNKVTEKGKYVELRCDPISGHTALYWYRQSLGQGPEFLIYFQGTGAADDSGLPNDRFFAVRPEGSVSTLKIQRTERGDSAVYLCASSSTGQDNEQFFGPGTRLTVL.